This T cell receptor beta chain was sequenced during a study of breast tumors, draining lymph nodes, adjacent tissues. This clonotype showed up many times. No antigen is known for it. Axillary draining lymph nodes of breast cancer patients supplied the node samples. Findings and caveats of the study: Tumor repertoires ranked between lymph nodes and nontumor tissue in diversity, with V and J gene preferences.

Germline V CDR1 and CDR2: SGDLS, YYNGEE. Trimming shortened V by 3 bases and J by 9 bases, and 19 bases separated the two germline ends. CDR3 length equals 15 residues. Using its own MiXCR run on the multiplex PCR reads, TCRdb lists one record per CDR3 protein. The sample shows more than 80,000 distinct CDR3 sequences, 30% of them seen only once. This chain joins TRBV9 and TRBJ1-5; maybe TRBD1 (6 bases). Sequenced input: axillary lymph node tissue. The sequence came from a female donor with breast cancer. Some clones in this sample may be carry-over from other donors' samples. The CDR3 DNA reads TGTGCCAGCAGCGGCCTAATATACAGGGTCAGGCCCCAGCATTTT. Amino acid sequence: CASSGLIYRVRPQHF.